This passage covers 26 T cell receptor beta chains from one sample sequenced in a study of T cell repertoires in aging, cancer and after chemotherapy. The template was genomic DNA from peripheral blood, not RNA. TRB rearrangements spanning V, D and J were amplified using mixed TRB-A/B primers. TCRdb reprocessed the multiplex PCR reads with MiXCR, giving one entry per CDR3 protein. This sample has 600 to 700 distinct CDR3 sequences, with over 20% found just once. Sample: blood. Receptors originate from a human donor with a solid tumor.

This clonotype qualifies as medium-sized. This chain joins TRBV19 and TRBJ2-1; no clear D. The V and J ends lost 1 base and 7 bases respectively, with 14 bases between them. Germline lookup yields CDR1 LNHDA and CDR2 SQIVND (reference sequence). The CDR3 has 15 residues. CDR3 DNA: TGTGCCAGTAGTATAGGTCCCCTAGAACTGAATGAGCAGTTCTTC. Amino acids: CASSIGPLELNEQFF.

By proportion, this clonotype is medium-sized. The V and J genes are TRBV5-4 and TRBJ2-5; no clear D gene. The V and J ends lost 4 bases and 2 bases respectively, with 9 bases between them. The CDR3 contains 13 residues. Germline V gene sequence: CDR1 SGHNT, CDR2 YYREEE (reference sequence). The CDR3: CASSPADQETQYF. In DNA, the CDR3 is TGTGCCAGCAGCCCGGCCGATCAAGAGACCCAGTACTTC. Full variable domain (outside the CDR3, taken from reference TRBV5-4 and TRBJ2-5): ETGVTQSPTHLIKTRGQQVTLRCSSQSGHNTVSWYQQALGQGPQFIFQYYREEENGRGNFPPRFSGLQFPNYSSELNVNALELDDSALYLCASSPADQETQYFGPGTRLLVL.

The rearrangement uses TRBV7-2 and TRBJ1-3; 8 nucleotides align to TRBD1. V lost 5 bases to trimming and J lost 3 bases; unmatched junction nucleotides: 12. CDR3 length equals 17 residues. Germline V gene data show CDR1 as SGHTA and CDR2 as FQGNSA. The CDR3 loop is CASSNPLQGARGNTIYF. For the CDR3, the DNA is TGTGCCAGCAGCAACCCGCTGCAGGGGGCGCGTGGAAACACCATATATTTT.

This clonotype has a handful of counts. The chain has TRBV20-1 and TRBJ2-1, with 7 bases fitting TRBD2. The CDR3 has 14 residues. CDR1 DFQATT and CDR2 SNEGSKA come from the germline V gene (reference sequence). Trimming at V came to 3 bases and at J to 8 bases, leaving 10 bases not matched to a gene. CDR3 nucleotides: TGCAGTGCTAGTGCGGGGGAGGGCCCTGATGAGCAGTTCTTC. It specifies CSASAGEGPDEQFF.

This clonotype is categorized as medium-sized. The chain carries TRBV6-5 and TRBJ2-3, with D possibly matching TRBD1 (5 bases). The CDR3 has 16 amino acids. V lost 6 bases to trimming and J lost 3 bases, with 19 bases between them. Germline CDR1 and CDR2: MNHEY and SVGAGI. The CDR3 sequence: CASSKEGAVMTDTQYF. The CDR3 DNA reads as TGTGCCAGCAGCAAGGAAGGGGCGGTGATGACAGATACGCAGTATTTT.

The V and J genes are TRBV7-9 and TRBJ2-2, with D unresolved. Trimming shortened V by 2 bases and J by 6 bases, and 4 bases separated the two germline ends. The germline V gene has CDR1 SEHNR and CDR2 FQNEAQ (reference sequence). This CDR3 comprises 12 residues. The CDR3 DNA sequence: TGTGCCAGCAGCTTATGGGCCGGGGAGCTGTTTTTT. This sequence encodes CASSLWAGELFF.

This clonotype was seen a single time. J is TRBJ1-5 and V is TRBV20-1; D gene ambiguous. Germline CDR1 is DFQATT and CDR2 is SNEGSKA (reference sequence). Trimming cost V 1 base and J 0 bases, with 25 bases left between them. This CDR3 spans 20 amino acids. CDR3 sequence: CSARAPHFRAPFVSNQPQHF. CDR3 nucleotide sequence: TGCAGTGCTAGAGCCCCCCACTTTAGGGCCCCCTTCGTTAGCAATCAGCCCCAGCATTTT.

This clonotype qualifies as large. This chain connects TRBV29-1 to TRBJ2-7; D not certain. In germline, CDR1 is SQVTM, CDR2 ANQGSEA. V shed 7 bases and J shed 6 bases, with 16 bases lying between them. This CDR3 is built from 12 residues. CDR3 nucleotides: TGCAGCGCCTGGACCAACGTAGGCGAGCAGTACTTC. Translation: CSAWTNVGEQYF.

The chain employs TRBV27 and TRBJ1-5; 8 nucleotides match TRBD1. The CDR3 is 16 residues long. Per germline, CDR1 MNHEY and CDR2 SMNVEV (reference sequence). V gave up 5 bases and J gave up 0 bases; unmatched junction bases: 6. CDR3 sequence: CASSPRGQDSNQPQHF. The CDR3 nucleotides read TGTGCCAGCAGTCCCCGGGGACAGGATAGCAATCAGCCCCAGCATTTT.

This clonotype is labeled as medium-sized. The chain combines TRBV14 with TRBJ2-1; D is uncertain. The germline CDR1 and CDR2 sequences are SGHDN and FVKESK. V lost 5 bases to trimming and J lost 7 bases, with 15 bases between them. The CDR3 totals 14 residues. This chain's CDR3 is CASSEGHRWNEQFF. CDR3 coding DNA: TGTGCCAGCAGCGAAGGCCACCGTTGGAATGAGCAGTTCTTC.

By sample fraction, this clonotype is medium-sized (0.01 to 0.1%). The chain carries TRBV12-3 or TRBV12-4 and TRBJ2-1, with TRBD2 identical over 10 bases. V shed 10 bases and J 6 bases; nucleotides not matched to a gene: 9. This CDR3 has 14 residues. The CDR3 DNA reads TGTGCCACCGCAAGGGCTAGCGGGAGCAATGAGCAGTTCTTC. This codes for CATARASGSNEQFF.

By frequency in the sample, this clonotype is medium-sized. The chain couples TRBV19 to TRBJ1-5; D is undetermined. The CDR3 runs to 13 residues. The germline gives CDR1 LNHDA, CDR2 SQIVND (reference sequence). V was cut by 6 bases and J by 4 bases, with 10 bases left in between. CDR3 in DNA: TGTGCCAGTAGCCGGACGGTAAATCAGCCCCAGCATTTT. Translated: CASSRTVNQPQHF.

This clonotype was seen more than once but under ten times. V and J are TRBV5-1 and TRBJ1-1; D ambiguous. The CDR3 is 13 residues long. Trimming cost V 0 bases and J 4 bases, with 7 bases left between them. Germline assignment: CDR1 SGHRS and CDR2 YFSETQ. The CDR3 here is CASSLDSTTEAFF. DNA for the CDR3: TGCGCCAGCAGCTTGGACAGTACCACTGAAGCTTTCTTT.

This clonotype was detected only a few times. This rearrangement joins TRBV14 to TRBJ2-5; the D is unclear. Trimming stripped 0 bases from V and 6 bases from J, with 5 bases between. Germline V gives CDR1 SGHDN, CDR2 FVKESK. The CDR3 runs 12 residues. This CDR3 reads CASSQDRQTQYF. CDR3 DNA sequence: TGTGCCAGCAGCCAAGATCGCCAGACCCAGTACTTC.

This clonotype ranks as medium-sized. The gene calls are TRBV6-2 or TRBV6-3 and TRBJ2-7, with unresolved D. Per the germline V gene, CDR1 is MNHEY and CDR2 is SVGEGT. Trimming shortened V by 5 bases and J by 3 bases, and 2 bases separated the two germline ends. This CDR3 comprises 10 residues. In nucleotides, the CDR3 is TGTGCCAGCAGTGACTACGAGCAGTACTTC. Translating it yields CASSDYEQYF.

By sample fraction, this clonotype is hyperexpanded (1% or more). The gene calls are TRBV27 and TRBJ2-3, with a weak D call TRBD1 (5 bases). Germline V CDR1 and CDR2: MNHEY, SMNVEV (reference sequence). Trimming stripped 5 bases from V and 2 bases from J, with 14 bases between. This CDR3 contains 15 residues. CDR3 in amino acids: CASSPRVAITDTQYF. The DNA of the CDR3 is TGTGCCAGCAGTCCCAGGGTTGCTATCACAGATACGCAGTATTTT.

This clonotype was counted a single time. The chain joins TRBV20-1 to TRBJ1-1; a possible D gene is TRBD1 (5 bases). Germline-derived CDR1 and CDR2 are DFQATT and SNEGSKA (reference sequence). Trimming pared 8 bases from V and 3 bases from J, leaving 13 bases between. The CDR3 is 12 amino acids. CDR3 sequence: CSSSTGHTEAFF. As DNA, the CDR3 is TGCAGTTCCTCCACAGGCCACACTGAAGCTTTCTTT.

By proportion, this clonotype is medium-sized (0.01 to 0.1%). The gene calls are TRBV6-5 and TRBJ1-1, with D possibly TRBD1 on 6 matching bases. Per germline, CDR1 MNHEY and CDR2 SVGAGI. The CDR3 contains 13 residues. V was clipped by 2 bases and J by 8 bases, with 12 bases between them. The CDR3 DNA is TGTGCCAGCAGTTACCCTGGCCAGGGGGAAGCTTTCTTT. This gives the protein CASSYPGQGEAFF.

A note on this clonotype: It may be a read error: a sequence one base away is much more abundant. The chain recombines TRBV20-1 with TRBJ1-5, with D possibly TRBD1 on 5 matching bases. Per germline, CDR1 DFQATT and CDR2 SNEGSKA (reference sequence). The V end lost 8 bases, the J end lost 12 bases, and 23 bases lay between the germline ends. This CDR3 is 13 amino acids long. The CDR3 bases are TGCAGTCCGAGCGGGGGTATAGCGGAGCACCAGCATTTT. Encoded protein: CSPSGGIAEHQHF.

By proportion, this clonotype is medium-sized (0.01 to 0.1%). The chain uses TRBV5-6 and TRBJ2-2; possibly TRBD1 for D (6 bases). Germline V lookup: CDR1 SGHDT, CDR2 YYEEEE. Trimming shortened V by 1 base and J by 9 bases, and 19 bases separated the two germline ends. CDR3 length: 16 residues. This CDR3 reads CASSLLRDRIFRELFF. The CDR3, as DNA: TGTGCCAGCAGCTTGTTACGTGACAGGATTTTCAGGGAGCTGTTTTTT.

This clonotype is labeled medium-sized. The chain joins TRBV15 to TRBJ1-1; D ambiguous. CDR1 and CDR2 from the germline V gene are LNHNV and YYDKDF (reference sequence). The CDR3 loop spans 14 amino acids. Trimming stripped 0 bases from V and 0 bases from J, with 5 bases between. Written as DNA, the CDR3 is TGTGCCACCAGCAGAGATCAACTGAACACTGAAGCTTTCTTT. Translation: CATSRDQLNTEAFF.

Judged by abundance, this clonotype is medium-sized. The chain uses TRBV27 and TRBJ2-1; 9 bases are a match to TRBD1. The CDR3 is 14 residues long. CDR1 MNHEY and CDR2 SMNVEV come from the germline V gene (reference sequence). Unmatched junction bases numbered 9, after V lost 10 bases and J lost 5 bases. The CDR3: CATATGGFNNEQFF. The CDR3 nucleotides are TGTGCCACAGCTACAGGGGGCTTTAACAATGAGCAGTTCTTC.

The chain has TRBV5-1 and TRBJ2-7; TRBD2 might be the D (6 bases). The CDR3 extends over 16 amino acids. Trimming removed 6 bases at V and 1 base at J, with 20 bases between. In germline, CDR1 is SGHRS, CDR2 YFSETQ. The CDR3 sequence is CASTTGEVTGSYEQYF. The CDR3 coding sequence is TGCGCCAGCACGACGGGAGAGGTCACCGGATCCTACGAGCAGTACTTC. The full variable domain, completed using reference TRBV5-1 and TRBJ2-7, is KAGVTQTPRYLIKTRGQQVTLSCSPISGHRSVSWYQQTPGQGLQFLFEYFSETQRNKGNFPGRFSGRQFSNSRSEMNVSTLELGDSALYLCASTTGEVTGSYEQYFGPGTRLTVT.

Regarding this clonotype: A much bigger clone sits one base away, suggesting this may be a read error. The chain has TRBV19 and TRBJ2-1; 15 bases match TRBD2. The junction had 5 bases not matched to a gene; V was cut back by 4 bases and J by 7 bases. Germline loops: CDR1 LNHDA, CDR2 SQIVND (reference sequence). There are 16 residues in the CDR3. CDR3 DNA: TGTGCCAGTAGTACCGGACTAGCGGGAGGGCAAAATGAGCAGTTCTTC. Translation gives CASSTGLAGGQNEQFF.

The CDR3 DNA is TGTGCCAGCAGCGGGGGGGAGAACACTGAAGCTTTCTTT. Its translation: CASSGGENTEAFF. The V gene is TRBV4-2, the J gene TRBJ1-1; weak D call: TRBD1 (5 bases). Looked up from germline, CDR1 is LGHNA and CDR2 is YNFKEQ. The CDR3 runs to 13 residues. Trimming cost V 5 bases and J 1 base, with 8 bases left between them.

This chain connects TRBV7-9 to TRBJ2-5; D gene ambiguous. The CDR3 is 15 amino acids. The germline V gene has CDR1 SEHNR and CDR2 FQNEAQ (reference sequence). Trimming shortened V by 2 bases and J by 11 bases, and 21 bases separated the two germline ends. The CDR3 loop reads CASSLSMESRAPQYF. In DNA form, the CDR3 reads TGTGCCAGCAGCTTAAGTATGGAGAGCCGCGCGCCTCAGTACTTC.